Listed below are T cell receptor beta chains from one sample, sequenced in a study of shared clonotypes between healthy human individuals. Produced via immunoSEQ multiplex PCR; TCRdb's table is partial and in-frame only. The sample shows approximately 600,000 clones, 85% to 95% of them seen only once. The sequencing input was naive CD8+ T cells sorted from blood. All receptors come from a woman aged 30 to 39 in good health. The CDR3 runs from the conserved cysteine through the conserved F or W. A D gene is named only where the DNA matches it firmly.

V gene	J gene	D gene	CDR3 protein	CDR3 DNA
TRBV5-1	TRBJ2-1	TRBD1	CASSNRDRDNEQFF	TGCGCCAGCAGCAACCGGGACAGGGACAATGAGCAGTTCTTC
TRBV28	TRBJ2-7	TRBD1	CASSKDRGLDEQYF	TGTGCCAGCAGCAAAGACAGGGGGCTTGACGAGCAGTACTTC
TRBV7-2	TRBJ2-7	NA	CASSTGDGYEQYF	TGTGCCAGCAGCACGGGGGACGGCTACGAGCAGTACTTC
TRBV15	TRBJ2-1	TRBD2	CATSRDVAGFYNEQFF	TGTGCCACCAGCAGAGATGTAGCGGGATTCTACAATGAGCAGTTCTTC
TRBV4-1	TRBJ2-1	NA	CASSQDTSPYNEQFF	TGCGCCAGCAGCCAAGATACTAGTCCGTACAATGAGCAGTTCTTC
TRBV7-9	TRBJ2-1	NA	CASSPGGGSPGIREQFF	TGTGCCAGCAGCCCCGGTGGGGGGTCCCCTGGAATAAGGGAGCAGTTCTTC
TRBV7-9	TRBJ2-1	NA	CASSPIADYNEQFF	TGTGCCAGCAGCCCCATAGCGGATTACAATGAGCAGTTCTTC
TRBV28	TRBJ2-5	NA	CASTYVSDLQETQYF	TGTGCCAGCACCTACGTATCAGATCTCCAAGAGACCCAGTACTTC
TRBV11-2	TRBJ1-1	NA	CASSLVRGEAFF	TGTGCCAGCAGCTTAGTTAGGGGTGAAGCTTTCTTT
TRBV21-1	TRBJ2-2	NA	CASSKGGTSGRARLNTGELFF	TGTGCCAGCAGCAAAGGGGGGACTAGCGGGAGGGCGAGACTGAACACCGGGGAGCTGTTTTTT